The clone carrying this TCR beta chain was seen a few times. Its specificity is not known. This CDR3 region has 14 residues. Trimming pared 5 bases from V and 2 bases from J, leaving 10 bases between. The V gene's germline CDR1 is SEHNR and CDR2 FQNEAQ (reference sequence). cDNA carried unique molecular identifiers, and a universal primer site was added by template switching. TCRdb re-analysed the 5' RACE reads in MiXCR, keeping a single row per CDR3 protein. Counted here are roughly 230,000 distinct CDR3 sequences, about 8.5% occurring once; the ten biggest clones make up less than 4%. The sample is drawn from a study of identical twins. Every sampled donor was Caucasian and healthy. Whole-study results and caveats: Beta clonotypes that were abundant in cord blood contained fewer insertions, a pattern absent from memory repertoires. Diverse VJ usage suggested most zero-insertion clonotypes were not invariant T cells.

The sample also formed part of further work on yellow fever vaccine responses in identical twins.

The gene calls are TRBV7-9 and TRBJ2-1, with D possibly being TRBD1 (6 bases). This TCR was recovered from a woman between 18 and 30 years old in good health. Sequenced: CD8+ T cells sorted from blood. The CDR3 nucleotides read TGTGCCAGCAGCGCAGGGGAAACCTACAATGAGCAGTTCTTC. Its protein is CASSAGETYNEQFF.